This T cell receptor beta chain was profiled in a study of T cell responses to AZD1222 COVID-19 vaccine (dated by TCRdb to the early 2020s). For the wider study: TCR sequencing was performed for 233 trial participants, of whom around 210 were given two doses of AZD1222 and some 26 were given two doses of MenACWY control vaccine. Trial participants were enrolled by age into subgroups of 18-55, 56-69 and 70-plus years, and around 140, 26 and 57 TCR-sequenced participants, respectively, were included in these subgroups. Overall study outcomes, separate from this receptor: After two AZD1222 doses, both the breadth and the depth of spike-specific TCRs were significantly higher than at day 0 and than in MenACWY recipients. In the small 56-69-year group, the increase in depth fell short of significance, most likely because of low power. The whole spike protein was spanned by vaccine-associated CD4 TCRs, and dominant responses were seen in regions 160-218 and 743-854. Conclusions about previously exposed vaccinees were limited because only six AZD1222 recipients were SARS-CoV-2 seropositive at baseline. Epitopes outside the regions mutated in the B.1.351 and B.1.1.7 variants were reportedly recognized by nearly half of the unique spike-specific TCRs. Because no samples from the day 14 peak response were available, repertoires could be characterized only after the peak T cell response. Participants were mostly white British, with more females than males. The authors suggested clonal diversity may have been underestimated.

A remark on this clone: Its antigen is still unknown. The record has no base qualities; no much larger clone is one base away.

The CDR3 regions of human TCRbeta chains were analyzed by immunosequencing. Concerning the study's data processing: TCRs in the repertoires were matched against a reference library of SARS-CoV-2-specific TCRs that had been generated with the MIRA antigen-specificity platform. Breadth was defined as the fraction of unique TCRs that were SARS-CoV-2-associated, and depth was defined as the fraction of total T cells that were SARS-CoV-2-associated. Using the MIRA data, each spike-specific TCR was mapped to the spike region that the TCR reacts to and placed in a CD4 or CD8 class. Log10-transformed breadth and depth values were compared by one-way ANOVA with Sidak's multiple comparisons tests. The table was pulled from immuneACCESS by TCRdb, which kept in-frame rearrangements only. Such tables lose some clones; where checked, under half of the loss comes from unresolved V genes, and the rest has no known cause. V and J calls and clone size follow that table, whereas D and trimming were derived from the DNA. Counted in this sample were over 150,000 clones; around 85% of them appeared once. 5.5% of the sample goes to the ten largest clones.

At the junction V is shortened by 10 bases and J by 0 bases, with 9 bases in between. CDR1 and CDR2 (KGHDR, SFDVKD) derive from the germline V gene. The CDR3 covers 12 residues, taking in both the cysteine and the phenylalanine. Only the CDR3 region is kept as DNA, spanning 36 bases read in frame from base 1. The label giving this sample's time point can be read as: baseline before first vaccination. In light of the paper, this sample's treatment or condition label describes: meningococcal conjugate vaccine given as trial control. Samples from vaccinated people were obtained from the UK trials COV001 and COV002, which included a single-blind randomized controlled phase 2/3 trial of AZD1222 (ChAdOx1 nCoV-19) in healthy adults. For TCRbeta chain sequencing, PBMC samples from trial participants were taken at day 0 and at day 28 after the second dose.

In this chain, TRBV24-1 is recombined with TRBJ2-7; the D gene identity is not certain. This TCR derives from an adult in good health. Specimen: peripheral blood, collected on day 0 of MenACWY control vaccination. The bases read TGTGCCACGAGTACGAGCTCCTACGAGCAGTACTTC. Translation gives CATSTSSYEQYF.